Presented here are 3 T cell receptor beta chains from one specimen sequenced in a study of cytomegalovirus exposure and HLA in healthy donors (dated by TCRdb to 2016 to 2017). Library method: the immunoSEQ multiplex PCR assay. For the multiplex PCR, a mixture combining 60 forward primers for TCR Vbeta segments and 13 reverse primers for TCR Jbeta segments was used. TCRdb carries this immuneACCESS record with in-frame sequences only. Its versions omit some clonotypes, under half of them owing to an unresolved V gene in the studies checked, with the rest unexplained. This sample gives approximately 100,000 clones in total; around 85% of them show up just once. The top ten constitute about 3.9% of the sample. The sequenced material came from PBMCs. The source is a man under 40 in good health and CMV-seronegative.

This chain links TRBV4-2 with TRBJ2-3, with 11 bases matching TRBD1. After removal of 5 bases from V and 3 bases from J, the junction contained 7 bases not matched to a gene. Germline-derived CDR1 and CDR2 are LGHNA and YNFKEQ. The CDR3 extends over 16 amino acids. DNA for the CDR3: TGTGCCAGCAGCAACACCGGGACAGGGGGAACAGATACGCAGTATTTT. Protein sequence: CASSNTGTGGTDTQYF.

The gene calls are TRBV15 and TRBJ1-6; 7 bases align to TRBD1. V trimming: 1 base; J trimming: 8 bases; junction bases outside the gene matches: 8. Germline CDR1 LNHNV, CDR2 YYDKDF (reference sequence). The length of the CDR3 is 16 residues. CDR3 sequence: CATSRGRRGNYSPLHF. DNA of the CDR3: TGTGCCACCAGCAGAGGGCGCAGGGGGAATTATTCACCCCTCCACTTT.

The V call is TRBV4-1, the J call TRBJ1-4; D ambiguous. The CDR3 loop spans 14 amino acids. The germline CDR1 and CDR2 sequences are MGHRA and YSYEKL. V was clipped by 0 bases and J by 2 bases, with 4 bases between them. The CDR3 reads CASSQDPTNEKLFF. CDR3 nucleotide sequence: TGCGCCAGCAGCCAAGACCCTACTAATGAAAAACTGTTTTTT.